The 3 T cell receptor beta chains below come from one sample, sequenced in a study of immune evolution from preneoplasia to lung adenocarcinoma (dated by TCRdb to the early 2020s). The library was obtained by the immunoSEQ multiplex PCR assay. TCRdb re-hosts the immuneACCESS table, in-frame sequences only. Its copies lack some clones; in the studies checked, an unresolved V gene accounts for under half of them, and the cause for the rest is not known. This sample has several thousand clones in its table, and 75% to 85% of those were observed once. Jointly, the top ten make up 7.7% of the sample. The material sequenced was FFPE minimally invasive lung adenocarcinoma tissue. Sample cell subset or site, as interpreted from the label and publication: micro-invasive lung adenocarcinoma (MIA). The source of these receptors is a person aged 55-80 years with lung adenocarcinoma.

The chain joins TRBV19 to TRBJ2-3, with D possibly matching TRBD1 (6 bases). Germline V gives CDR1 LNHDA, CDR2 SQIVND (reference sequence). Trimming took off 2 bases at V and 5 bases at J, with 11 bases between the two ends. CDR3 length equals 14 residues. The CDR3 spells CASSIWTVEDTQYF. CDR3 nucleotide sequence: TGTGCCAGTAGTATATGGACAGTAGAAGATACGCAGTATTTT.

The count of this clone is one. This chain connects TRBV5-6 to TRBJ2-5; D is possibly TRBD2 (6 bases). Trimming left V 1 base short and J 5 bases short, with 12 bases between. CDR3 size: 14 residues. The germline V gene encodes CDR1 SGHDT and CDR2 YYEEEE. CDR3 in DNA: TGTGCCAGCAGCTTGCCAGGGAGGCGGGAGACCCAGTACTTC. Translation: CASSLPGRRETQYF. Drawing the rest from reference TRBV5-6 and TRBJ2-5, the complete variable domain is DAGVTQSPTHLIKTRGQQVTLRCSPKSGHDTVSWYQQALGQGPQFIFQYYEEEERQRGNFPDRFSGHQFPNYSSELNVNALLLGDSALYLCASSLPGRRETQYFGPGTRLLVL.

This chain uses TRBV15 with TRBJ2-1, with 9 bases that match TRBD2. Germline assignment: CDR1 LNHNV and CDR2 YYDKDF (reference sequence). The CDR3 sequence is 15 residues long. V shed 3 bases and J 6 bases; nucleotides not matched to a gene: 6. The CDR3 nucleotides are TGTGCCACCAGCAGTCCGGGACTAGCAGTCAATGAGCAGTTCTTC. This encodes CATSSPGLAVNEQFF.